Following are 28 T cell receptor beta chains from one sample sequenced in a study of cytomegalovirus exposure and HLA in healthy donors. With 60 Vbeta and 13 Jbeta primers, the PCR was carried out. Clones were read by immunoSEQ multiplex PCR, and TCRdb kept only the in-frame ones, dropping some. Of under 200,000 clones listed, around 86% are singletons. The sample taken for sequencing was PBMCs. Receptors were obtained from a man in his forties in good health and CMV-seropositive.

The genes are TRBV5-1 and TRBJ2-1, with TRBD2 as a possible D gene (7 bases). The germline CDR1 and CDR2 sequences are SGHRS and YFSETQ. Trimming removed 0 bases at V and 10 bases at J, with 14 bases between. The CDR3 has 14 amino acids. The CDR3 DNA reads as TGCGCCAGCAGCTTGGCGGGGGGCGTGGGGGAGCAGTTCTTC. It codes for CASSLAGGVGEQFF.

In DNA, the CDR3 is TGTGCCAGCACCGTAGGTCAGGGATCCTACGAGCAGTACTTC. It translates to CASTVGQGSYEQYF. V and J are TRBV28 and TRBJ2-7, with D tentatively TRBD1 (5 bases). Germline lookup yields CDR1 MDHEN and CDR2 SYDVKM. This CDR3 has 14 residues. Trimming cost V 7 bases and J 1 base, with 14 bases left between them.

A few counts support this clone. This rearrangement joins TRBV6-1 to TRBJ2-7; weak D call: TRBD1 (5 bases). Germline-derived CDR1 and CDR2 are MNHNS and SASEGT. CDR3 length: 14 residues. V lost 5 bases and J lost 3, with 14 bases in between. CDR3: CASSSGQTRYEQYF. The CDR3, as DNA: TGTGCCAGCAGTTCCGGACAAACGCGCTACGAGCAGTACTTC.

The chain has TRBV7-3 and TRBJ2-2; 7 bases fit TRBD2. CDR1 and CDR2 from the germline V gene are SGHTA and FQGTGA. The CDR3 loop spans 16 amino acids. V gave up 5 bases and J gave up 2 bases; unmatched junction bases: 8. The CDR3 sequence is CASSPTGTTNTGELFF. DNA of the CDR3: TGTGCCAGCAGCCCCACCGGGACTACAAACACCGGGGAGCTGTTTTTT. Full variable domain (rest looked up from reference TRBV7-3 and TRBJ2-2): GAGVSQTPSNKVTEKGKYVELRCDPISGHTALYWYRQSLGQGPEFLIYFQGTGAADDSGLPNDRFFAVRPEGSVSTLKIQRTERGDSAVYLCASSPTGTTNTGELFFGEGSRLTVL.

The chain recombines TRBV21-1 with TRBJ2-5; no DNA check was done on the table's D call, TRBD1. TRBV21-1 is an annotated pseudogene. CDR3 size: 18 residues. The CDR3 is CASSKTGTTGESQETQYF. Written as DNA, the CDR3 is TGTGCCAGCAGCAAAACCGGGACGACAGGGGAGAGCCAAGAGACCCAGTACTTC.

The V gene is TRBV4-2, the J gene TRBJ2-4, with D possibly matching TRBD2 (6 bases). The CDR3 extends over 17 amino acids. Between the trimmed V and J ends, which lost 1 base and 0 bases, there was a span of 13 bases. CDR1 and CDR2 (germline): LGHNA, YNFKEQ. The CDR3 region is CASSQATGGLAKNIQYF. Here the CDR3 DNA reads TGTGCCAGCAGCCAAGCCACCGGGGGTCTAGCCAAAAACATTCAGTACTTC.

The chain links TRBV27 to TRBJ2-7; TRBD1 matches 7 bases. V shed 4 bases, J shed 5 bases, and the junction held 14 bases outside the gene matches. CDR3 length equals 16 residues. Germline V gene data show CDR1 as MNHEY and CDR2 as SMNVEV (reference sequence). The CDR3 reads CASSSLLRGTKNEQYF. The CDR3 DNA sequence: TGTGCCAGCAGTTCGCTCCTCAGGGGGACGAAAAACGAGCAGTACTTC.

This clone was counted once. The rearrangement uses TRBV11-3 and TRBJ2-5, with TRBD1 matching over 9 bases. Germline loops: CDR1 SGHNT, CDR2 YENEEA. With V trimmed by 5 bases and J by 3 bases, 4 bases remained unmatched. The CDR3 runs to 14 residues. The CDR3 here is CASSDRGGEETQYF. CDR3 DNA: TGTGCCAGCAGCGACAGGGGGGGGGAAGAGACCCAGTACTTC.

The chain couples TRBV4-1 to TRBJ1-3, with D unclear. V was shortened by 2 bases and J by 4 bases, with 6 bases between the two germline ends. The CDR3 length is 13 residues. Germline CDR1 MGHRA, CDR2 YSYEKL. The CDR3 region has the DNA TGCGCCAGCAGCCAAACGGGGGGAAACACCATATATTTT. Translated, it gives CASSQTGGNTIYF.

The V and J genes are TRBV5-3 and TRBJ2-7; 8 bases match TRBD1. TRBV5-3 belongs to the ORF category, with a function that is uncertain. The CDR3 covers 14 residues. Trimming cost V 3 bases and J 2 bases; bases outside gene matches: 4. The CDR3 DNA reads TGTGCCAGAAGCTACCGGACAGGGCCCTACGAGCAGTACTTC. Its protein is CARSYRTGPYEQYF.

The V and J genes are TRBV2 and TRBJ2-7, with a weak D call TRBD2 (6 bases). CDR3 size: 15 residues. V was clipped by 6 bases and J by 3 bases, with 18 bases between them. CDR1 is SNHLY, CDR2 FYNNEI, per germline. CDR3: CASRTPGTFNYEQYF. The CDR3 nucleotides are TGTGCCAGCAGGACCCCGGGGACTTTTAACTACGAGCAGTACTTC.

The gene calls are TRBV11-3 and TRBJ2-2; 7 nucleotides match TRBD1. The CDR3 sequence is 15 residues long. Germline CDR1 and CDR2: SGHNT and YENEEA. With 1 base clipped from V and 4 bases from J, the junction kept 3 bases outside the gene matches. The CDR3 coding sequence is TGTGCCAGCAGCTTAGTGGGACAGATCACCGGGGAGCTGTTTTTT. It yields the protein CASSLVGQITGELFF.

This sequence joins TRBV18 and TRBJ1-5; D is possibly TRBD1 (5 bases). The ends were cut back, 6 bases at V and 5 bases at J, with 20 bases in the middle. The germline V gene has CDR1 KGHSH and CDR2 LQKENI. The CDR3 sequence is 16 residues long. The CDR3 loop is CASSPYHLWGDQPQHF. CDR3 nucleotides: TGTGCCAGCTCCCCTTACCACCTATGGGGCGATCAGCCCCAGCATTTT.

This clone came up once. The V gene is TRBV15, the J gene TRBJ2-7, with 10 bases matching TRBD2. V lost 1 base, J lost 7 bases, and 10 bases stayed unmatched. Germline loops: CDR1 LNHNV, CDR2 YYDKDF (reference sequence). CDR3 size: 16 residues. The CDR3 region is CATSRGGAGGSVEQYF. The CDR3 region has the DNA TGTGCCACCAGCAGAGGGGGAGCGGGGGGGTCCGTTGAGCAGTACTTC.

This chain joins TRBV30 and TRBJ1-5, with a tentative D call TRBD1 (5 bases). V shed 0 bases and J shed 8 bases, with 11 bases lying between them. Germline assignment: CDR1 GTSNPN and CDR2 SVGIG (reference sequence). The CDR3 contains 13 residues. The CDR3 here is CAWSVNWGEPQHF. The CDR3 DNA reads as TGTGCCTGGAGTGTAAACTGGGGGGAGCCCCAGCATTTT. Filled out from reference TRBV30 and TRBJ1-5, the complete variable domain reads SQTIHQWPATLVQPVGSPLSLECTVEGTSNPNLYWYRQAAGRGLQLLFYSVGIGQISSEVPQNLSASRPQDRQFILSSKKLLLSDSGFYLCAWSVNWGEPQHFGDGTRLSIL.

CDR3 sequence reads: CASSPIGQGKQETQYF. CDR3 nucleotides: TGTGCCAGCTCACCTATCGGACAGGGTAAACAAGAGACCCAGTACTTC. The chain uses TRBV18 and TRBJ2-5; 8 bases agree with TRBD1. This CDR3 has 16 residues. In germline, CDR1 is KGHSH, CDR2 LQKENI. V dropped 3 bases and J dropped 2; count of bases not matched to a gene: 8.

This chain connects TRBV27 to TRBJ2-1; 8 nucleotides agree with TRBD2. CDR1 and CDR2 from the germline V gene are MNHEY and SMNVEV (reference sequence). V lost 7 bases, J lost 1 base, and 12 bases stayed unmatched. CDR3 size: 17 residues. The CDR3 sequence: CASKRRRSGGSYNEQFF. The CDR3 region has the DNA TGTGCCAGCAAGAGGCGTCGAAGCGGGGGATCCTACAATGAGCAGTTCTTC.

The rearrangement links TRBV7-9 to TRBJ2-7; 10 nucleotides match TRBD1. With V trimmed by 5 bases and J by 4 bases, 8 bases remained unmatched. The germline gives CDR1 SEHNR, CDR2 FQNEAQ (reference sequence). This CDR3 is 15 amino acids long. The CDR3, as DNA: TGTGCCAGCAGCCCCAGGGACAGGGGACGATACGAGCAGTACTTC. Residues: CASSPRDRGRYEQYF.

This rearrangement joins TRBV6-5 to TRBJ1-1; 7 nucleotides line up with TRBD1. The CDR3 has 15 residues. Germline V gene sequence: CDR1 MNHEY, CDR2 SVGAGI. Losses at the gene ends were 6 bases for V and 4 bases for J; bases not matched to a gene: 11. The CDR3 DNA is TGTGCCAGCAGCCCCCGGACAGGCAAGCTCACTGAAGCTTTCTTT. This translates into CASSPRTGKLTEAFF.

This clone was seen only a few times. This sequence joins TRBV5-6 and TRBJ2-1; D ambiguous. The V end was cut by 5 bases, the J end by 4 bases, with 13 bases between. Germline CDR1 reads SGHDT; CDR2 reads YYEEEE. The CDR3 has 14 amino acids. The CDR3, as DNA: TGTGCCAGCAGTGTCGCGCTCCATTACAATGAGCAGTTCTTC. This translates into CASSVALHYNEQFF.

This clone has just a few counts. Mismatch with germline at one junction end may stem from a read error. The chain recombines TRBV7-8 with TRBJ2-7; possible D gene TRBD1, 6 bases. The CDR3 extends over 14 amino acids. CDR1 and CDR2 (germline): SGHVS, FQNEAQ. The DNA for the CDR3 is TGTGCCAGCAGCTTAGCGTCCCAGGGTAGGGGGAAGGACTTC. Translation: CASSLASQGRGKDF.

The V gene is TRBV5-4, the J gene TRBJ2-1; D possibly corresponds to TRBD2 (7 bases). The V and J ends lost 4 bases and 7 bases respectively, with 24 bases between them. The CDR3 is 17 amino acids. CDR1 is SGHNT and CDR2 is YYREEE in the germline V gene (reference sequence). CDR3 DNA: TGTGCCAGCAGCCCCCCTTGGGGGGGGGCCGAGGTAAATGAGCAGTTCTTC. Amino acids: CASSPPWGGAEVNEQFF.

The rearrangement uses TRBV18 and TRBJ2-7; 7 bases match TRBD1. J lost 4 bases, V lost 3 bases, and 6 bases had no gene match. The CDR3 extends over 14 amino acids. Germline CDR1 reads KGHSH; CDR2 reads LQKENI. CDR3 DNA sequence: TGTGCCAGCTCACCGGCGACAGGGCGGTACGAGCAGTACTTC. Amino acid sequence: CASSPATGRYEQYF.

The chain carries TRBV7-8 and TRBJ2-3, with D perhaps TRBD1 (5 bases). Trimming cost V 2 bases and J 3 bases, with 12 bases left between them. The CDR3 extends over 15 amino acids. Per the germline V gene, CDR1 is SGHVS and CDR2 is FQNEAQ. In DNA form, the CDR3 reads TGTGCCAGCAGCTTATGGGGCGATAGAACAGATACGCAGTATTTT. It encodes CASSLWGDRTDTQYF.

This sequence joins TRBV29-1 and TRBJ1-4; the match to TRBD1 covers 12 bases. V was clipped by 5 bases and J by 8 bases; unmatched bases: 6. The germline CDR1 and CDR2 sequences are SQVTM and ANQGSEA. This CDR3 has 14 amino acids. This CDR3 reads CSVSPGTGGEKLFF. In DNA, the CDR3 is TGCAGCGTTTCGCCGGGGACAGGGGGCGAAAAACTGTTTTTT.

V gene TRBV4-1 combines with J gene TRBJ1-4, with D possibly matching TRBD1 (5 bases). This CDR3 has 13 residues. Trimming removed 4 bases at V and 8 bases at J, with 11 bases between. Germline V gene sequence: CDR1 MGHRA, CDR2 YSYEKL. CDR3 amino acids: CASSLIRGEKLFF. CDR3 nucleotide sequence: TGCGCCAGCAGCCTTATACGGGGGGAAAAACTGTTTTTT.

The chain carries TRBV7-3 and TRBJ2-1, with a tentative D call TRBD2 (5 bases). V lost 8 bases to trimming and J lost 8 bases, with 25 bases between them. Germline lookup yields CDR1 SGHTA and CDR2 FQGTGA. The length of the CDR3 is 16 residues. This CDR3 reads CASGPIGQDPGDEQFF. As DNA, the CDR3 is TGTGCCAGCGGACCTATAGGCCAGGACCCCGGGGATGAGCAGTTCTTC.

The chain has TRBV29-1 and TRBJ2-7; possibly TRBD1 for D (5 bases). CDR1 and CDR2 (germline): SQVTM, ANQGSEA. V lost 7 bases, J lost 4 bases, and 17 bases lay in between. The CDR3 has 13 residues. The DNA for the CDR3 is TGCAGCGCGGATGTAGGACACCCTTACGAGCAGTACTTC. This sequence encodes CSADVGHPYEQYF.